This entry is about one T cell receptor beta chain. This sample was taken from a study of T cell changes during pregnancy in multiple sclerosis. The assay was immunoSEQ multiplex PCR, and TCRdb's table has in-frame clones only and misses some. The data hold 74,000 or so clones, with around 90% observed a single time. The CDR3 extends over 15 amino acids. CDR1 is SGHTA and CDR2 is FQGNSA in the germline V gene. J was trimmed by 7 bases and V by 1 base; bases with no gene match: 6. The chain is built from TRBV7-2 and TRBJ2-7; TRBD1 agrees at 11 bases. The clonotype originates from a female donor with multiple sclerosis, enrolled in a pregnancy study. Sequenced here: CD4+ T cells from peripheral blood mononuclear cells, sampled before pregnancy. CDR3 in DNA: TGTGCCAGCAGCTTAGAAGGGACAGGGGGGCGGGAGCAGTACTTC. It is translated as CASSLEGTGGREQYF.